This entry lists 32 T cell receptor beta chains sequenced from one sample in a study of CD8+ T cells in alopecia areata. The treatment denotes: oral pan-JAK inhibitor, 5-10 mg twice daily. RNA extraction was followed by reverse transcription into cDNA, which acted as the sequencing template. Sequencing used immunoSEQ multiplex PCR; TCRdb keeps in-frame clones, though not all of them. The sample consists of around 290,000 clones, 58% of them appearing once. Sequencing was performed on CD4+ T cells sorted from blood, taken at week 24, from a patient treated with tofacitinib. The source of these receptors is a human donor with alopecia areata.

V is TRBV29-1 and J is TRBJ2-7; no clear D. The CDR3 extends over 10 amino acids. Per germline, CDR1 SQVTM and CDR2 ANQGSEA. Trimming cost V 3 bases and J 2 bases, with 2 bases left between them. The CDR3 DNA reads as TGCAGCGTTGAGACCTACGAGCAGTACTTC. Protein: CSVETYEQYF.

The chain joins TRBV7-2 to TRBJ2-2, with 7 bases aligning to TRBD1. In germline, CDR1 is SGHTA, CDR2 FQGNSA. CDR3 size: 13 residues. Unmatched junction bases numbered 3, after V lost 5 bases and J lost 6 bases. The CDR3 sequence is CASSPTGSGELFF. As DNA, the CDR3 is TGTGCCAGCAGCCCGACAGGGTCCGGGGAGCTGTTTTTT.

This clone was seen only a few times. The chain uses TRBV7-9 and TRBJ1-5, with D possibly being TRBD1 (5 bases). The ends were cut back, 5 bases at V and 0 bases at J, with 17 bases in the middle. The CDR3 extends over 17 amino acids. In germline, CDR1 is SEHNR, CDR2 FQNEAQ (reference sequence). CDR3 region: CASSGGLSLYSNQPQHF. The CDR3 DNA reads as TGTGCCAGCAGCGGGGGACTGTCCCTATATAGCAATCAGCCCCAGCATTTT.

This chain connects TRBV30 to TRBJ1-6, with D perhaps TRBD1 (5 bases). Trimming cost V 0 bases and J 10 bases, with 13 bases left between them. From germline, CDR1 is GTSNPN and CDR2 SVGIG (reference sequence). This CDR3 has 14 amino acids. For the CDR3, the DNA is TGTGCCTGGAGTGTGACAGTAGGTAACTCACCCCTCCACTTT. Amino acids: CAWSVTVGNSPLHF.

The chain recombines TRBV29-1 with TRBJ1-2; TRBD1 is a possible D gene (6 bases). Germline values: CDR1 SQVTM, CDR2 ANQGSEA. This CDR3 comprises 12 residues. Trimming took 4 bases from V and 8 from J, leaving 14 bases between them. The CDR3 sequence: CSVGWGAGGYTF. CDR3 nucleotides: TGCAGCGTTGGTTGGGGGGCAGGAGGCTACACCTTC.

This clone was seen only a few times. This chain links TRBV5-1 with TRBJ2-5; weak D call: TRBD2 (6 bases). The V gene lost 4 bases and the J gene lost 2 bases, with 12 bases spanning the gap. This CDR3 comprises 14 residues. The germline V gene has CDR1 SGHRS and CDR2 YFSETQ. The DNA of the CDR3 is TGCGCCAGCAGCGGGGACTCCCCTCAAGAGACCCAGTACTTC. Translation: CASSGDSPQETQYF.

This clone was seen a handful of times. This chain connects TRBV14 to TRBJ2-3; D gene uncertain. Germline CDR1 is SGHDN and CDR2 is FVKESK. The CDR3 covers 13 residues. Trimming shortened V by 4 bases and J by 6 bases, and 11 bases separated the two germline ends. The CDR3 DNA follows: TGTGCCAGCAGCCGTGAGCTGCTCGATACGCAGTATTTT. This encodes CASSRELLDTQYF.

The CDR3 sequence is CACVGGVSYEQYF. CDR3 nucleotide sequence: TGTGCCTGTGTAGGGGGGGTCAGCTACGAGCAGTACTTC. The chain couples TRBV30 to TRBJ2-7, with D maybe TRBD2 (7 bases). Looked up from germline, CDR1 is GTSNPN and CDR2 is SVGIG (reference sequence). V shed 6 bases and J shed 3 bases, with 15 bases lying between them. The CDR3 consists of 13 residues.

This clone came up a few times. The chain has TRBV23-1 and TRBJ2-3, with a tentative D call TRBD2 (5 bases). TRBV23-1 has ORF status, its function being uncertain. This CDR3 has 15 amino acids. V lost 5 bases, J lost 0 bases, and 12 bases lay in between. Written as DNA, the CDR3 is TGCGCCAGCAGTAAGCCTGGGAGTAGCACAGATACGCAGTATTTT. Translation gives CASSKPGSSTDTQYF.

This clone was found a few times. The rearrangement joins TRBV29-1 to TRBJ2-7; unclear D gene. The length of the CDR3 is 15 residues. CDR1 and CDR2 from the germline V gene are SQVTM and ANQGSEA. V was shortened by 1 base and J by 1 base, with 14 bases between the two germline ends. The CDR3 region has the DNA TGCAGCGTTGAAGTGCCGGGCATCTTTTCCTACGAGCAGTACTTC. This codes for CSVEVPGIFSYEQYF.

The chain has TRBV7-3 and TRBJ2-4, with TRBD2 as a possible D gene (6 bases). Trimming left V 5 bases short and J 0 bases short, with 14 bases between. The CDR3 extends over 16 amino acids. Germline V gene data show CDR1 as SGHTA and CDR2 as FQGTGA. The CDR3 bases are TGTGCCAGCAGCCTCAGGCGGGGTAAAGCCAAAAACATTCAGTACTTC. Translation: CASSLRRGKAKNIQYF.

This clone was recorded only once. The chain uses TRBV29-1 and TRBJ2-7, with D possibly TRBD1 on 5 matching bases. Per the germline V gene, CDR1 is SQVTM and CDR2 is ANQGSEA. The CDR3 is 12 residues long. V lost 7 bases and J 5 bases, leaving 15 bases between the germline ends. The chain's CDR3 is CSASPPGNEQYF. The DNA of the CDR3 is TGCAGCGCTTCCCCACCAGGGAACGAGCAGTACTTC.

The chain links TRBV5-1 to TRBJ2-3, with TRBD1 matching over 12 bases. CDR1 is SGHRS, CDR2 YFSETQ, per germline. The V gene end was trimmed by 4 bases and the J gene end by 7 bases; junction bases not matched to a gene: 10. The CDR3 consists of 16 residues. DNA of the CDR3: TGCGCCAGCAGCCCGGGACAGGGGGCCATCGGAAATACGCAGTATTTT. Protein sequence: CASSPGQGAIGNTQYF.

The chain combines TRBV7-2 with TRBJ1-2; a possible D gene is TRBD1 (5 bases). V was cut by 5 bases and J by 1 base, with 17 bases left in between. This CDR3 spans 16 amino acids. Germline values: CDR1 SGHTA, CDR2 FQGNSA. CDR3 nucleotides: TGTGCCAGCAGCCGGAACCCCCAGGGAATTAACTATGGCTACACCTTC. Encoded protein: CASSRNPQGINYGYTF.

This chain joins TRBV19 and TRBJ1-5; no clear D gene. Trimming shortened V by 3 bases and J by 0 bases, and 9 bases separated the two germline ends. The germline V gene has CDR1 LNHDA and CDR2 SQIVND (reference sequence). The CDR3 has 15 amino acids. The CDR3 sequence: CASSIGSYSNQPQHF. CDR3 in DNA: TGTGCCAGTAGTATTGGCAGCTATAGCAATCAGCCCCAGCATTTT.

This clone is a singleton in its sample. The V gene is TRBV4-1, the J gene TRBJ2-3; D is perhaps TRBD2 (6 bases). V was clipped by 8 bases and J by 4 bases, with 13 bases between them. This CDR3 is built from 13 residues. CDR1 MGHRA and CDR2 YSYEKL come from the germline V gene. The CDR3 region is CASGIRDSDTQYF. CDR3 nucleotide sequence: TGCGCCAGCGGGATCCGGGACTCAGATACGCAGTATTTT.

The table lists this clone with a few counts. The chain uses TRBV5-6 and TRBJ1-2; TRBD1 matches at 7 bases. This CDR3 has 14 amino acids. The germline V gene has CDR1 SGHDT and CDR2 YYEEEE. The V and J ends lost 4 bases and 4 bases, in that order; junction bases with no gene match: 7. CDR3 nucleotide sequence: TGTGCCAGCAGCCCGGACAGGAACCTCTATGGCTACACCTTC. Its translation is CASSPDRNLYGYTF.

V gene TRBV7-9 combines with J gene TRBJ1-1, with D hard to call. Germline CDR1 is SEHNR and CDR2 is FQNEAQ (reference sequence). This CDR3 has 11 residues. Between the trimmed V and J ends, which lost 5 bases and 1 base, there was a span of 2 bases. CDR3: CASSRNTEAFF. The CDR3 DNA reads TGTGCCAGCAGCCGGAACACTGAAGCTTTCTTT.

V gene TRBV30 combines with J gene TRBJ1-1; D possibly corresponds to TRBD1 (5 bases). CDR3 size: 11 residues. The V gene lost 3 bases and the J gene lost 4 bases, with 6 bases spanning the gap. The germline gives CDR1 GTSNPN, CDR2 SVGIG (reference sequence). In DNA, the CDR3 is TGTGCCTGGAGGCAGGGCACTGAAGCTTTCTTT. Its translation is CAWRQGTEAFF.

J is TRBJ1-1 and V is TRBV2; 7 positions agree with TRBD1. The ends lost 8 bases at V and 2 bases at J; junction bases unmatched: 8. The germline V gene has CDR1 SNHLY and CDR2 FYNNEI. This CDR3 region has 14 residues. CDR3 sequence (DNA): TGTGCCAGCCAGATTAAGGGGGCCAACACTGAAGCTTTCTTT. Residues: CASQIKGANTEAFF.

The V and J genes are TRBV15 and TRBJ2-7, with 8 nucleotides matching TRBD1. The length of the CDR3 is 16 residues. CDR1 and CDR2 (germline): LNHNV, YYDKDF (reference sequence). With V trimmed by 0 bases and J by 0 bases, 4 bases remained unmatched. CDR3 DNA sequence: TGTGCCACCAGCAGAGATCGGACAGGGCACTCCTACGAGCAGTACTTC. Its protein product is CATSRDRTGHSYEQYF.

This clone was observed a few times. In nucleotides, the CDR3 is TGCAGCGTTTGGACTGCAGAAGTCAAGCAGACCCAGTACTTC. Translated: CSVWTAEVKQTQYF. The V gene is TRBV29-1, the J gene TRBJ2-5; weak D call: TRBD2 (5 bases). The CDR3 sequence is 14 residues long. Germline CDR1 is SQVTM and CDR2 is ANQGSEA. Trimming took off 5 bases at V and 6 bases at J, with 19 bases between the two ends.

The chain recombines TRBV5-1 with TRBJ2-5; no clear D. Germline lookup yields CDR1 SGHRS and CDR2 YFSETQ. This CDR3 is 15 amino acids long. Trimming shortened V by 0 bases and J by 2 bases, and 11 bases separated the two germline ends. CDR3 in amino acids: CASSLGAGSQETQYF. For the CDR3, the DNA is TGCGCCAGCAGCTTGGGCGCAGGCAGTCAAGAGACCCAGTACTTC.

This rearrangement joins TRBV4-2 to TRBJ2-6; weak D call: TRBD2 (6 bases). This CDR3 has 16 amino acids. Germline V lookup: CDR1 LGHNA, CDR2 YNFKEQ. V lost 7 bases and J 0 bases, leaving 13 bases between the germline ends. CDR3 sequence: CASTDYRDSGANVLTF. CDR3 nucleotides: TGTGCCAGCACGGACTACCGGGACTCTGGGGCCAACGTCCTGACTTTC.

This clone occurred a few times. The CDR3 sequence: CASSAPGTGLFGYTF. Here the CDR3 DNA reads TGTGCCAGTAGTGCCCCCGGGACAGGGCTTTTTGGCTACACCTTC. The chain carries TRBV19 and TRBJ1-2; 9 positions match TRBD1. The CDR3 has 15 amino acids. The V gene's germline CDR1 is LNHDA and CDR2 SQIVND (reference sequence). V dropped 5 bases and J dropped 7; count of bases not matched to a gene: 11.

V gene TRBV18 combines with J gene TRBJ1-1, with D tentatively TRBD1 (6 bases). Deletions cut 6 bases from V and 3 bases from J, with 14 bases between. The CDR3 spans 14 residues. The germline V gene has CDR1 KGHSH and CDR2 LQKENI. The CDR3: CASSPREGDTEAFF. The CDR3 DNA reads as TGTGCCAGCTCCCCCCGGGAGGGGGACACTGAAGCTTTCTTT.

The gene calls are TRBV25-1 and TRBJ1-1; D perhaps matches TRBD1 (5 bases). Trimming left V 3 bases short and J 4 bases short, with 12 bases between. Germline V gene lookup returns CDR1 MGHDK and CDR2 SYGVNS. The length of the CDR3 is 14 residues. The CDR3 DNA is TGTGCCAGCAGTGAGGGACGGACTGTCACTGAAGCTTTCTTT. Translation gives CASSEGRTVTEAFF. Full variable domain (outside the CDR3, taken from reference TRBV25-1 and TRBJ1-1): EADIYQTPRYLVIGTGKKITLECSQTMGHDKMYWYQQDPGMELHLIHYSYGVNSTEKGDLSSESTVSRIRTEHFPLTLESARPSHTSQYLCASSEGRTVTEAFFGQGTRLTVV.

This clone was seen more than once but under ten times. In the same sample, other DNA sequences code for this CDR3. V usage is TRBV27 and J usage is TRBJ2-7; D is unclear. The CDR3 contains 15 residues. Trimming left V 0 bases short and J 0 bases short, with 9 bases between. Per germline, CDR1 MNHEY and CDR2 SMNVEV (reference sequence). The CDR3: CASSLSPGSSYEQYF. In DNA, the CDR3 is TGTGCCAGCAGTTTATCCCCAGGAAGCTCCTACGAGCAGTACTTC.

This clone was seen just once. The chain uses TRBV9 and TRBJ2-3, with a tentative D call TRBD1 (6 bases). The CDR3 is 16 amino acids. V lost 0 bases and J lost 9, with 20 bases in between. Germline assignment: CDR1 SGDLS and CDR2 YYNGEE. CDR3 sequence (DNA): TGTGCCAGCAGCGTAGCTCTGGGACAAGGCTTGTCGACGCAGTATTTT. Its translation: CASSVALGQGLSTQYF.

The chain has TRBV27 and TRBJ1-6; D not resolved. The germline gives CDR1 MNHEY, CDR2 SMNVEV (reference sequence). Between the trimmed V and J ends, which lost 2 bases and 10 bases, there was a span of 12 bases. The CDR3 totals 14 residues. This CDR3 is CASSLTGLHSPLHF. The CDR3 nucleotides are TGTGCCAGCAGTTTAACCGGGTTGCACTCACCCCTCCACTTT.

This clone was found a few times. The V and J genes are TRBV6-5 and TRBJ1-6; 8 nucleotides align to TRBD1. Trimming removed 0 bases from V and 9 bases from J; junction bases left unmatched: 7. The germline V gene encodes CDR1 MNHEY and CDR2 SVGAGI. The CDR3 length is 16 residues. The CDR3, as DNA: TGTGCCAGCAGTTACTCGAGCAGGGGGCCGCCTTCACCCCTCCACTTT. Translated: CASSYSSRGPPSPLHF.

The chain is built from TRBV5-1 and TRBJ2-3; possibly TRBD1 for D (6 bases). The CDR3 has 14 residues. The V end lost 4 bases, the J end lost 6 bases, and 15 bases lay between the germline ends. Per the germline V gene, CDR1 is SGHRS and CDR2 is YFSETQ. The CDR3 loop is CASSGETGVDTQYF. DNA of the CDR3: TGCGCCAGCAGCGGAGAGACAGGAGTGGATACGCAGTATTTT.